This TCR beta chain emerged from a study of T cells after yellow fever vaccination. Study observations and caveats: Although most clonotypes did not, a small share appeared in both CD4 and CD8 compartments. Abundant clonotypes from the bulk population could contaminate FACS-sorted repertoires. Most primary-vaccination clones reappeared after the booster (approximately 95% CD4, approximately 88% CD8).

The 5'RACE template-switching step produced TCR cDNA and added a universal primer site and UMIs. Via MiXCR, TCRdb re-called the 5' RACE reads, giving one row per CDR3 protein. The table shows 250,000 to 400,000 distinct CDR3 sequences, with 4.1% occurring only once. This clonotype was counted many times. Its antigen is as yet unknown. The CDR3 is 12 residues long. CDR1 is MNHEY and CDR2 is SVGAGI in the germline V gene. Trimming stripped 10 bases from V and 7 bases from J, with 13 bases between. The receptor's source is a man younger than 35 who received the YFV17D yellow fever vaccine. The sequenced sample was PBMCs, obtained 5 days after the yellow fever booster vaccination. The chain employs TRBV6-5 and TRBJ1-4; no reliable D call. CDR3 nucleotide sequence: TGTGCCACCCGTCAAGGAGTTGAAAAACTGTTTTTT. It is translated as CATRQGVEKLFF.